Reported below is one T cell receptor (beta chain). The data originate from a study of shared T cell receptors in the human thymus. Germline V gene sequence: CDR1 LNHDA, CDR2 SQIVND (reference sequence). With 6 bases clipped from V and 2 bases from J, the junction kept 14 bases outside the gene matches. This CDR3 is built from 17 residues. Some clones are missing from TCRdb's copy, which holds only in-frame ones; the method was immunoSEQ multiplex PCR. The table lists about 660,000 clones, around 87% of them singletons, with roughly 0.0086% in the top ten. This sample also appeared in a second study, on human thymus T cells. That paper adds: Corrective surgery for congenital heart defects was being performed on the healthy Finnish infants who served as donors. Resections that were taken during corrective heart surgery supplied the thymus tissue. Use of V and J genes seemed skewed within the thymic and blood repertoires. Related studies found that unrelated individuals share highly overlapping thymic repertoires.

The chain is built from TRBV19 and TRBJ1-2; TRBD1 matches 8 bases. This sequence was found in a boy under two years old with a congenital heart defect. The sample was thymocytes. CDR3 loop: CASSLTPGTGVNYGYTF. In nucleotides, the CDR3 is TGTGCCAGTAGCCTAACCCCGGGGACAGGAGTAAACTATGGCTACACCTTC. The full variable domain, in which reference TRBV19 and TRBJ1-2 provide the parts outside the CDR3, is DGGITQSPKYLFRKEGQNVTLSCEQNLNHDAMYWYRQDPGQGLRLIYYSQIVNDFQKGDIAEGYSVSREKKESFPLTVTSAQKNPTAFYLCASSLTPGTGVNYGYTFGSGTRLTVV.